The clone carrying this T cell receptor beta chain was picked up a small number of times. What it recognizes is unknown. The data derive from a study of human T cells and chemical hapten exposure. In the study overall: Predominantly women, the patients had alopecia areata, totalis or universalis. Findings of the study overall: No alteration of TCRs above 1 in 1000 frequency was seen with DPC sensitization.

This sample's time point: patch test 1, 2 weeks after DPC sensitization. Treatment in this sample: therapeutic diphenylcyclopropenone sensitization with weekly scalp DPC. From the RACE reads, TCRdb called clonotypes with MiXCR, one entry per CDR3 protein. The sample includes fewer than 500,000 distinct CDR3 sequences, more than 4.5% of them seen just once. The CDR3 is 15 amino acids. V shed 0 bases and J 3 bases; nucleotides not matched to a gene: 3. CDR1 is SQVTM, CDR2 ANQGSEA, per germline. This receptor was taken from a woman in her fifties or sixties with alopecia areata. Some clones in this sample may be carry-over from other donors' samples. The chain links TRBV29-1 to TRBJ2-1; TRBD2 aligns across 9 bases. The material was whole blood, obtained in connection with sensitization to the hapten diphenylcyclopropenone (DPC). CDR3 sequence: CSVEDGTSIYNEQFF. The CDR3 DNA sequence: TGCAGCGTTGAAGATGGGACTAGCATCTACAATGAGCAGTTCTTC.